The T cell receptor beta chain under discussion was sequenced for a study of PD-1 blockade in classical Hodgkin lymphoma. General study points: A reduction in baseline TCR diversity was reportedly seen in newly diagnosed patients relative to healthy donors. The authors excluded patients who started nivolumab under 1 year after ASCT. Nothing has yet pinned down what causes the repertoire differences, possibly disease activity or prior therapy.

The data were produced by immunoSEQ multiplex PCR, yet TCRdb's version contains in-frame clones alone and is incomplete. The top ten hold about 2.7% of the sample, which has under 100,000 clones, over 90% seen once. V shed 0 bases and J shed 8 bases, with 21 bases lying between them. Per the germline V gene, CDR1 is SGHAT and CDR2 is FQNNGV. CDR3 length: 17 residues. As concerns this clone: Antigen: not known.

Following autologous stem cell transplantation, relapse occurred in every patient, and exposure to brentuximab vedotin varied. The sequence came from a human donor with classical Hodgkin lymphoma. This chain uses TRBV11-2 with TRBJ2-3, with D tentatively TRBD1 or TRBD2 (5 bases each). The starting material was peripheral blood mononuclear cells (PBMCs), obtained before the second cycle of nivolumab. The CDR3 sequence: CASSLDHEAWGLGTQYF. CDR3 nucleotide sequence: TGTGCCAGCAGCTTAGATCATGAGGCGTGGGGGTTGGGTACGCAGTATTTT. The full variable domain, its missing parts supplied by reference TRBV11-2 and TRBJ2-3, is EAGVAQSPRYKIIEKRQSVAFWCNPISGHATLYWYQQILGQGPKLLIQFQNNGVVDDSQLPKDRFSAERLKGVDSTLKIQPAKLEDSAVYLCASSLDHEAWGLGTQYFGPGTRLTVL.